This section outlines one TCR beta chain sequence together with its context. Its antigen remains unknown. This sample is part of a study of cytomegalovirus exposure and HLA in healthy donors. General observations from the study: Later examination showed HLA-associated TCR beta chains had greater clonal expansion than equally common others.

PCR employed 60 Vbeta and 13 Jbeta primers. The protocol was immunoSEQ multiplex PCR, while the TCRdb copy is restricted to in-frame clones and leaves out a portion. The sample records roughly 150,000 clones, roughly 70% being singletons. Germline V lookup: CDR1 SGHTA, CDR2 FQGTGA. The CDR3 runs to 12 residues. V lost 4 bases and J 6 bases, leaving 6 bases between the germline ends. The sequencing sample was made of PBMCs. The chain employs TRBV7-3 and TRBJ2-2; D not certain. The clonotype originates from a man between 60 and 75 years old in good health and CMV-seronegative. CDR3 region: CASSSLAGELFF. The CDR3 region has the DNA TGTGCCAGCAGCTCCCTAGCCGGGGAGCTGTTTTTT.